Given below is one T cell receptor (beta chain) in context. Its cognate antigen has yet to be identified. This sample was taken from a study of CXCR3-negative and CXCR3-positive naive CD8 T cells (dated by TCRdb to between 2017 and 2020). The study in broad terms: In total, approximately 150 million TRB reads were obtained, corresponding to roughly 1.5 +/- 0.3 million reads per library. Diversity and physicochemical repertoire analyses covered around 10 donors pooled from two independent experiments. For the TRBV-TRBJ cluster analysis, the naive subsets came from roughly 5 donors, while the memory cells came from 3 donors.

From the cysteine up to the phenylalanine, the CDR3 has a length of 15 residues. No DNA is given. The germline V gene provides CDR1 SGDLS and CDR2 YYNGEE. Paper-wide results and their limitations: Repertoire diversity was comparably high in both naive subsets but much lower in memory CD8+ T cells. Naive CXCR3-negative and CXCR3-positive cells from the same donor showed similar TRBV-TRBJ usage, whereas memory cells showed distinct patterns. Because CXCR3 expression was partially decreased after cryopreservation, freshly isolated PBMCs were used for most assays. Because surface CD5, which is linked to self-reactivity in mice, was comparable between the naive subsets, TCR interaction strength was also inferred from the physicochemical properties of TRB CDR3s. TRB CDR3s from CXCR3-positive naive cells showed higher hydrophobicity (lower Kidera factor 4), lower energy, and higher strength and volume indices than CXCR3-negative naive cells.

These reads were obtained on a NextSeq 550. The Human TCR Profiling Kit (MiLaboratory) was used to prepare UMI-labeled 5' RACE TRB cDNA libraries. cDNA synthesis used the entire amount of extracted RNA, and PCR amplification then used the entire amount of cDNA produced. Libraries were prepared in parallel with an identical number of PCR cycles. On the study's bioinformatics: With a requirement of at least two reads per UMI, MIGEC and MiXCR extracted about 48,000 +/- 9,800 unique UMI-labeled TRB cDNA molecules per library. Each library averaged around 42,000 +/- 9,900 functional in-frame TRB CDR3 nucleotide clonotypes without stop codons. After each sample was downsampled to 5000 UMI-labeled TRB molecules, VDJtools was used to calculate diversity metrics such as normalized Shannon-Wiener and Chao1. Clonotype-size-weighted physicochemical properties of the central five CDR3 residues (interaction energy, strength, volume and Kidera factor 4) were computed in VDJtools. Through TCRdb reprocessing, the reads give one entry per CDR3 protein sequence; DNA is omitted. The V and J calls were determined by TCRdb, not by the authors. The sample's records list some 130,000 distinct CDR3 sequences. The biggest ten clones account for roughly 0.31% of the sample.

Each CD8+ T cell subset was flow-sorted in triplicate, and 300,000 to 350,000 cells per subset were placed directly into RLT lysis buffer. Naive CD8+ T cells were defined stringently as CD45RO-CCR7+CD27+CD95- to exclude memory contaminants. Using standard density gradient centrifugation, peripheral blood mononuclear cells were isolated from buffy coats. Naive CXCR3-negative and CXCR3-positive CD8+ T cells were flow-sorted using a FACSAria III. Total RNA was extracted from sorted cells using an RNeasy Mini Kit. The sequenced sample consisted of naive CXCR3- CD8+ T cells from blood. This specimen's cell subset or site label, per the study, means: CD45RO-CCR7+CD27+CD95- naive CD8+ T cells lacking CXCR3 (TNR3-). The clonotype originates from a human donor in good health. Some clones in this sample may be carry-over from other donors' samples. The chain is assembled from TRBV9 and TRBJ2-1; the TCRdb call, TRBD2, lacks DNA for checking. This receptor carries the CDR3 CASSVSGTSYNEQFF.